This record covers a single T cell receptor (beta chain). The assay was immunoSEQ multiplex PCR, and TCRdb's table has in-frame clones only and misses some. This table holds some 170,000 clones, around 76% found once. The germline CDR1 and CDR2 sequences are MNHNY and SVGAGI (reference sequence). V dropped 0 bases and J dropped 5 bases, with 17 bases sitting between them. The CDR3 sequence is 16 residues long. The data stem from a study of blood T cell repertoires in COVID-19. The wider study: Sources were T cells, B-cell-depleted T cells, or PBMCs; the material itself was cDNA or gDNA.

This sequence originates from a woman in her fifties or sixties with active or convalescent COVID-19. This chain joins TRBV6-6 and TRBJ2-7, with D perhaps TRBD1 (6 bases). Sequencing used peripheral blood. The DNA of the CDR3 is TGTGCCAGCAGTTACTCGAGACAGGCAGGGGTAGACGAGCAGTACTTC. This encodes CASSYSRQAGVDEQYF.